A selection of T cell receptor beta chains follows, all from one sample in a study of human T cells and chemical hapten exposure. MiXCR was run by TCRdb on the RACE reads, yielding one entry per CDR3 protein. The sample yields 75,000 to 90,000 distinct CDR3 sequences, about 7.5% seen once. Source: whole blood, taken in connection with sensitization to the hapten diphenylcyclopropenone (DPC). The receptors shown here come from a woman aged 25 to 39 with alopecia areata. Some clones in this sample may be carry-over from other donors' samples. The CDR3 runs from the conserved cysteine through the conserved F or W.

J	V	length	CDR3
TRBJ1-2	TRBV3-1	15	CASSPPTRTGYGYTF
TRBJ2-3	TRBV18	15	CASSPPGLTTDTQYF
TRBJ1-4	TRBV27	15	CASSWGAATNEKLFF
TRBJ1-1	TRBV6-5	14	CASQTFRGNTEAFF
TRBJ2-2	TRBV3-1	14	CASSQDHGTGELFF
TRBJ2-6	TRBV29-1	13	CSVEGSGANVLTF
TRBJ2-3	TRBV18	16	CASSPPPIGGTDTQYF
TRBJ2-7	TRBV5-1	15	CASSFTSGGLYEQYF
TRBJ1-1	TRBV30	13	CAWDRQGNTEAFF
TRBJ1-2	TRBV18	17	CASSPDTSHSFLDGYTF
TRBJ1-1	TRBV3-1	15	CASSPLRTANTEAFF
TRBJ1-6	TRBV20-1	14	CSARMDSGYSPLHF
TRBJ2-7	TRBV7-6	14	CASSLAPGTHEQYF
TRBJ1-1	TRBV11-1	13	CASSFFRTSEAFF
TRBJ2-5	TRBV4-2	18	CASSQGFGAGGPGETQYF
TRBJ2-3	TRBV5-1	16	CASSLPAGASTDTQYF
TRBJ2-1	TRBV24-1	12	CATSLAGRALFF
TRBJ2-3	TRBV20-1	14	CSAREERGRDTQYF